This entry lists 21 T cell receptor beta chains sequenced from one sample in a study of T cell responses to AZD1222 COVID-19 vaccine. The data were produced by immunoSEQ multiplex PCR, yet TCRdb's version contains in-frame clones alone and is incomplete. The sample lists tens of thousands of clones, over 75% seen once, with roughly a sixth in the top ten. The sample consisted of peripheral blood, taken on day 0 of AZD1222 vaccination. The origin of the receptors is an adult in good health.

This chain joins TRBV11-2 and TRBJ1-5; 8 bases align to TRBD1. The CDR3 loop spans 15 amino acids. Germline CDR1 is SGHAT and CDR2 is FQNNGV. The V and J ends lost 4 bases and 5 bases, in that order; junction bases with no gene match: 7. As DNA, the CDR3 is TGTGCCAGCAGCTACAGGACAGGGATCGATCAGCCCCAGCATTTT. Translating gives CASSYRTGIDQPQHF.

This clone appeared a few times. The chain recombines TRBV9 with TRBJ2-3, with 12 bases fitting TRBD2. The length of the CDR3 is 19 residues. The J segment lost 1 base and the V segment lost 4 bases, leaving 13 bases of the junction unmatched. The germline gives CDR1 SGDLS, CDR2 YYNGEE. CDR3 sequence reads: CASSPRLAGGRGGTDTQYF. The DNA of the CDR3 is TGTGCCAGCAGCCCCCGGCTAGCGGGAGGGCGGGGAGGCACAGATACGCAGTATTTT. Combining the CDR3 with reference TRBV9 and TRBJ2-3 gives the whole variable domain DSGVTQTPKHLITATGQRVTLRCSPRSGDLSVYWYQQSLDQGLQFLIQYYNGEERAKGNILERFSAQQFPDLHSELNLSSLELGDSALYFCASSPRLAGGRGGTDTQYFGPGTRLTVL.

The gene calls are TRBV3-1 (or the pseudogene TRBV3-2) and TRBJ2-7; D gene unclear. The CDR3 has 13 amino acids. Per the germline V gene, CDR1 is LGHDT and CDR2 is YNNKEL (reference sequence). V was clipped by 2 bases and J by 3 bases, with 8 bases between them. The DNA for the CDR3 is TGTGCCAGCAGCCAATATACGTACTACGAGCAGTACTTC. Residues: CASSQYTYYEQYF.

The chain recombines TRBV3-1 (or the pseudogene TRBV3-2) with TRBJ1-2, with D unresolved. This CDR3 has 14 amino acids. V lost 4 bases to trimming and J lost 2 bases, with 11 bases between them. CDR1 and CDR2 from the germline V gene are LGHDT and YNNKEL (reference sequence). Here the CDR3 DNA reads TGTGCCAGCAGCCTTTCGATGGGCAACTATGGCTACACCTTC. Residues: CASSLSMGNYGYTF.

The V and J genes are TRBV4-3 and TRBJ2-3; possibly TRBD1 for D (8 bases). This CDR3 spans 17 amino acids. Germline V CDR1 and CDR2: LGHNA, YSLEER. V was pared by 5 bases and J by 5 bases, with 23 bases between. The CDR3: CASSEGATGGAGDTQYF. In nucleotides, the CDR3 is TGCGCCAGCAGCGAAGGGGCCACAGGGGGGGCTGGAGATACGCAGTATTTT.

The chain links TRBV4-3 to TRBJ1-2, with D uncertain. Germline loops: CDR1 LGHNA, CDR2 YSLEER. The CDR3 has 13 amino acids. The V end lost 1 base, the J end lost 7 bases, and 10 bases lay between the germline ends. CDR3 bases: TGCGCCAGCAGCCAAGCGAGGGCGGGTGGCTACACCTTC. It is translated as CASSQARAGGYTF.

The J gene is TRBJ2-5, the V gene TRBV11-2; D remains unclear. In germline, CDR1 is SGHAT, CDR2 FQNNGV. CDR3 length equals 13 residues. V was shortened by 1 base and J by 0 bases, with 3 bases between the two germline ends. CDR3 amino acids: CASSLGNQETQYF. CDR3 DNA: TGTGCCAGCAGCTTAGGAAACCAAGAGACCCAGTACTTC. The full variable domain, rest sourced from reference TRBV11-2 and TRBJ2-5, is EAGVAQSPRYKIIEKRQSVAFWCNPISGHATLYWYQQILGQGPKLLIQFQNNGVVDDSQLPKDRFSAERLKGVDSTLKIQPAKLEDSAVYLCASSLGNQETQYFGPGTRLLVL.

The chain combines TRBV6-2 or TRBV6-3 with TRBJ1-2; D perhaps matches TRBD1 (5 bases). Trimming shortened V by 2 bases and J by 5 bases, and 12 bases separated the two germline ends. Germline CDR1 reads MNHEY; CDR2 reads SVGEGT. This CDR3 spans 14 amino acids. CDR3 nucleotides: TGTGCCAGCAGTTACGGGGGGACTTGGTATGGCTACACCTTC. Its protein product is CASSYGGTWYGYTF.

The gene calls are TRBV7-2 and TRBJ2-5; weak D call: TRBD2 (6 bases). This CDR3 has 14 amino acids. The germline gives CDR1 SGHTA, CDR2 FQGNSA. Trimming pared 4 bases from V and 5 bases from J, leaving 14 bases between. CDR3 sequence: CASSSALGRETQYF. CDR3 sequence (DNA): TGTGCCAGCAGCTCGGCCCTGGGGAGGGAGACCCAGTACTTC.

This clone was recorded only once. CDR3 amino acids: CASRGLSTDTQYF. The CDR3 DNA reads as TGTGCCAGCAGGGGACTGAGCACAGATACGCAGTATTTT. The V gene is TRBV6-5, the J gene TRBJ2-3; tentatively, D is TRBD2 (6 bases). This CDR3 spans 13 amino acids. Trimming shortened V by 6 bases and J by 0 bases, and 7 bases separated the two germline ends. Germline lookup yields CDR1 MNHEY and CDR2 SVGAGI.

The genes are TRBV6-6 and TRBJ2-5; TRBD1 matches at 12 bases. This CDR3 spans 13 amino acids. CDR1 is MNHNY, CDR2 SVGAGI, per germline (reference sequence). The V and J ends lost 4 bases and 10 bases, in that order; junction bases with no gene match: 4. CDR3 DNA sequence: TGTGCCAGCAGTTGGGGACAGGGGGCGATCCAGTACTTC. Translating gives CASSWGQGAIQYF.

The V and J genes are TRBV19 and TRBJ2-1; 8 bases are a match to TRBD2. The ends lost 0 bases at V and 4 bases at J; junction bases unmatched: 5. The CDR3 has 16 amino acids. Germline V gene lookup returns CDR1 LNHDA and CDR2 SQIVND (reference sequence). DNA of the CDR3: TGTGCCAGTAGTATAGAGTCCAGCGGGAGATACAATGAGCAGTTCTTC. It translates to CASSIESSGRYNEQFF.

This clone has more than one count but fewer than ten. This rearrangement joins TRBV3-1 (or the pseudogene TRBV3-2) to TRBJ2-5; D could derive from TRBD1 or TRBD2 (6 bases each). This CDR3 region has 15 residues. The germline V gene encodes CDR1 LGHDT and CDR2 YNNKEL (reference sequence). Trimming removed 4 bases from V and 5 bases from J, with 17 bases in between. The CDR3 nucleotides read TGTGCCAGCAGCCTCGTGAGCGGAGGGGGGGAGACCCAGTACTTC. This gives the protein CASSLVSGGGETQYF.

This chain joins TRBV12-3 or TRBV12-4 and TRBJ1-6; D is undetermined. CDR3 length equals 12 residues. Trimming left V 6 bases short and J 12 bases short, with 12 bases between. DNA for the CDR3: TGTGCCAGCAGCACACAGATGCAACCCCTCCACTTT. Translation gives CASSTQMQPLHF.

V usage is TRBV14 and J usage is TRBJ2-5; 7 nucleotides match TRBD1. The CDR3 runs to 15 residues. The germline gives CDR1 SGHDN, CDR2 FVKESK. V gave up 4 bases and J gave up 4 bases; unmatched junction bases: 9. This chain's CDR3 is CASSLNLAGGETQYF. The CDR3 DNA follows: TGTGCCAGCAGCCTCAATTTGGCAGGGGGAGAGACCCAGTACTTC. Full variable domain (remainder filled in from reference TRBV14 and TRBJ2-5): EAGVTQFPSHSVIEKGQTVTLRCDPISGHDNLYWYRRVMGKEIKFLLHFVKESKQDESGMPNNRFLAERTGGTYSTLKVQPAELEDSGVYFCASSLNLAGGETQYFGPGTRLLVL.

This clone was recorded only once. The rearrangement links TRBV4-3 to TRBJ1-6; D might be TRBD1 (5 bases). Germline V gives CDR1 LGHNA, CDR2 YSLEER. The CDR3 runs 20 residues. Trimming took 4 bases from V and 4 from J, leaving 26 bases between them. The CDR3 DNA sequence: TGCGCCAGCAGCCGACGGCCAAGGGGTTTCCCCCGCACTTATAATTCACCCCTCCACTTT. Protein product: CASSRRPRGFPRTYNSPLHF.

The rearrangement uses TRBV4-1 and TRBJ1-1; D is ambiguous. Germline-derived CDR1 and CDR2 are MGHRA and YSYEKL. The CDR3 extends over 15 amino acids. The V and J ends lost 3 bases and 2 bases respectively, with 13 bases between them. CDR3 nucleotides: TGCGCCAGCAGCCACGCCGGTAGCATCAACACTGAAGCTTTCTTT. Translating gives CASSHAGSINTEAFF.

The chain recombines TRBV13 with TRBJ1-5; D remains ambiguous. CDR1 is PRHDT, CDR2 FYEKMQ, per germline (reference sequence). The CDR3 spans 12 residues. The V end lost 2 bases, the J end lost 10 bases, and 9 bases lay between the germline ends. CDR3 protein: CASSLTKGPQHF. CDR3 DNA: TGTGCCAGCAGCTTAACAAAAGGACCCCAGCATTTT.

The sample holds one count of this clone. The CDR3 sequence: CASSLGGTGDSGNTIYF. CDR3 nucleotides: TGCGCCAGCAGTTTGGGGGGGACAGGGGACTCTGGAAACACCATATATTTT. This chain links TRBV10-2 with TRBJ1-3, with 10 bases lining up with TRBD1. CDR1 and CDR2 from the germline V gene are WSHSY and SAAADI. This CDR3 region has 17 residues. With V trimmed by 5 bases and J by 0 bases, 7 bases remained unmatched.

This chain links TRBV7-2 with TRBJ2-4; 8 positions agree with TRBD1. The J segment lost 0 bases and the V segment lost 4 bases, leaving 11 bases of the junction unmatched. CDR1 and CDR2 from the germline V gene are SGHTA and FQGNSA. This CDR3 comprises 18 residues. Written as DNA, the CDR3 is TGTGCCAGCAGCTCCCCGGACAGGGCCACTTTAGCCAAAAACATTCAGTACTTC. Protein product: CASSSPDRATLAKNIQYF.

The rearrangement joins TRBV20-1 to TRBJ2-3; D is ambiguous. Trimming cost V 3 bases and J 7 bases, with 8 bases left between them. The CDR3 spans 11 residues. The germline gives CDR1 DFQATT, CDR2 SNEGSKA (reference sequence). CDR3 sequence (DNA): TGCAGTGCTAGTCCGGGCAATACGCAGTATTTT. The encoded protein is CSASPGNTQYF.